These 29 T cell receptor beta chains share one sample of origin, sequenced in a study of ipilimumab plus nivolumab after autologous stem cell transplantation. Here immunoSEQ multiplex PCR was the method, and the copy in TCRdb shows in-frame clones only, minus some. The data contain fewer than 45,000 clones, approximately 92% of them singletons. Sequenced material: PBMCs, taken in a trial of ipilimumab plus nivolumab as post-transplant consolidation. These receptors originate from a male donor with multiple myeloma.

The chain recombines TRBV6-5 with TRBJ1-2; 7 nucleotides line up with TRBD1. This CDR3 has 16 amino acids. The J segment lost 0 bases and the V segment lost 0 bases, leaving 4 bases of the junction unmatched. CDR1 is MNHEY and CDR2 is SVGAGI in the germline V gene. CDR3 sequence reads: CASSYSGTAANYGYTF. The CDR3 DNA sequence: TGTGCCAGCAGTTACTCCGGGACAGCAGCTAACTATGGCTACACCTTC.

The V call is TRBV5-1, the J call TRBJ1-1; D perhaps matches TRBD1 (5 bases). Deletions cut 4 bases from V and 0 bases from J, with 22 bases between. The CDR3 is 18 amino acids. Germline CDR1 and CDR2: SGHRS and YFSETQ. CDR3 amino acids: CASSRDPRKRALNTEAFF. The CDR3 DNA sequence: TGCGCCAGCAGCAGGGACCCAAGAAAAAGGGCCTTGAACACTGAAGCTTTCTTT.

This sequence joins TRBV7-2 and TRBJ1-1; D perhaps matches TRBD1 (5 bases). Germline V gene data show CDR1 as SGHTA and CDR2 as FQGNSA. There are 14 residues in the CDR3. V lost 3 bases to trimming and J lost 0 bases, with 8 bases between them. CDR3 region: CASSFRDVNTEAFF. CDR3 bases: TGTGCCAGCAGCTTCCGGGACGTGAACACTGAAGCTTTCTTT.

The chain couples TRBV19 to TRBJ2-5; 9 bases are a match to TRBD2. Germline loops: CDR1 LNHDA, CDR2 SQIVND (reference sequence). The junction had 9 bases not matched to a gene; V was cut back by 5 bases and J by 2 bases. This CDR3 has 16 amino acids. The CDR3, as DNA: TGTGCCAGTAGTCCTTGGGGACTAGCTGAACAAGAGACCCAGTACTTC. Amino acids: CASSPWGLAEQETQYF.

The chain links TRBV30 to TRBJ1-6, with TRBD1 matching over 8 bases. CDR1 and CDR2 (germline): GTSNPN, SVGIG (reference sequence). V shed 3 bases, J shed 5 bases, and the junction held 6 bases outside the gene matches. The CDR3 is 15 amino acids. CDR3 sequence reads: CAWREKTGDNSPLHF. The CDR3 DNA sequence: TGTGCCTGGAGAGAGAAGACAGGGGATAATTCACCCCTCCACTTT. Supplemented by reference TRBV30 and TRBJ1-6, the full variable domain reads SQTIHQWPATLVQPVGSPLSLECTVEGTSNPNLYWYRQAAGRGLQLLFYSVGIGQISSEVPQNLSASRPQDRQFILSSKKLLLSDSGFYLCAWREKTGDNSPLHFGNGTRLTVT.

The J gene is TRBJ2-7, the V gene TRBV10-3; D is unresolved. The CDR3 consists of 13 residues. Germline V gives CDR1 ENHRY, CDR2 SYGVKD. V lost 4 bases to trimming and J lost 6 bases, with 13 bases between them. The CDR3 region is CAISVQVVGEQYF. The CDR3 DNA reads TGTGCCATCAGTGTTCAGGTAGTAGGCGAGCAGTACTTC.

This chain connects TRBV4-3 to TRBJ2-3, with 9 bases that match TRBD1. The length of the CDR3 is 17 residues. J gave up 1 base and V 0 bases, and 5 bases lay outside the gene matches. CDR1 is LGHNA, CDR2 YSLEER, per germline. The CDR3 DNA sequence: TGCGCCAGCAGCCAAGACCCGGGACAGGGCGGCACAGATACGCAGTATTTT. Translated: CASSQDPGQGGTDTQYF.

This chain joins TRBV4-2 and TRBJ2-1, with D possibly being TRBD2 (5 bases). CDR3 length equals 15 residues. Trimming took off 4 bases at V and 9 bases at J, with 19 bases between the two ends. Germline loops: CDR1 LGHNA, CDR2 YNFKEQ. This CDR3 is CASSPTTGMYSEQFF. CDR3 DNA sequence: TGTGCCAGCAGCCCGACTACTGGCATGTATTCTGAGCAGTTCTTC.

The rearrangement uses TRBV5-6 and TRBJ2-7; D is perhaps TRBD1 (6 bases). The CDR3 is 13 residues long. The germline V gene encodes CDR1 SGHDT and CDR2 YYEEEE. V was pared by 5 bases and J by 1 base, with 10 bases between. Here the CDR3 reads CASSWDNSYEQYF. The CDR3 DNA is TGTGCCAGCAGTTGGGACAATTCCTACGAGCAGTACTTC.

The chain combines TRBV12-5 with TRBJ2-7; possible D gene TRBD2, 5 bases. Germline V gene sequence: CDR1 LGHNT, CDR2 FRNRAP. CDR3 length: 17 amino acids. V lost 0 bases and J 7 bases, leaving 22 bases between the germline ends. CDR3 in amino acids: CASGLVTGGPVGREQYF. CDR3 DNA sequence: TGTGCTAGTGGTTTGGTAACCGGAGGCCCTGTAGGTCGGGAGCAGTACTTC.

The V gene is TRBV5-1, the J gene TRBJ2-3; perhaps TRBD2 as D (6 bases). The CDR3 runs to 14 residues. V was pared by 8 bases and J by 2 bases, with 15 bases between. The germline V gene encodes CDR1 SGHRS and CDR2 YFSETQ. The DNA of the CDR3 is TGCGCCAGTAGAGCAGGAGGGGACACAGATACGCAGTATTTT. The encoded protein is CASRAGGDTDTQYF.

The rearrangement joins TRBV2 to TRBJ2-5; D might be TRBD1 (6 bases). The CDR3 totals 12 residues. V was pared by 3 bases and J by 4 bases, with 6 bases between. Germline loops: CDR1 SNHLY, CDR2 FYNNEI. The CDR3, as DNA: TGTGCCAGCAGTGACAGGGGAGAGACCCAGTACTTC. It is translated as CASSDRGETQYF.

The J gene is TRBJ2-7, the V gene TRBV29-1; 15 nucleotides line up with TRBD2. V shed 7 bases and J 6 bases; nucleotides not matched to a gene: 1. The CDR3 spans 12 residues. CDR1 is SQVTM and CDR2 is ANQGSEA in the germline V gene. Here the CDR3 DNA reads TGCAGCGGGGGACTAGCGGGAGGCGAGCAGTACTTC. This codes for CSGGLAGGEQYF.

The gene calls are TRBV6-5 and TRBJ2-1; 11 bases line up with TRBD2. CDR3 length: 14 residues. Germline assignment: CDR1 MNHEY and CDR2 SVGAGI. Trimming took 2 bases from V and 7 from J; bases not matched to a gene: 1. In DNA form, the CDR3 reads TGTGCCAGCAGTTACCGACTAGCGGGAAATGAGCAGTTCTTC. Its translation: CASSYRLAGNEQFF.

The CDR3: CASSHRGRVTDTQYF. For the CDR3, the DNA is TGTGCCAGCAGCCACCGCGGGCGGGTAACAGATACGCAGTATTTT. The chain employs TRBV9 and TRBJ2-3; D may be TRBD2 (5 bases). Germline V CDR1 and CDR2: SGDLS, YYNGEE. The CDR3 is 15 amino acids. V shed 4 bases and J shed 3 bases, with 15 bases lying between them.

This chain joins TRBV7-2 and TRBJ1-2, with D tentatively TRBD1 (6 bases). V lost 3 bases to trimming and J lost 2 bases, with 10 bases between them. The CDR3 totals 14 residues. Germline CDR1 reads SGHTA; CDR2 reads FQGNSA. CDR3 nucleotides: TGTGCCAGCAGCTTGTACAGGGAGAACTATGGCTACACCTTC. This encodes CASSLYRENYGYTF.

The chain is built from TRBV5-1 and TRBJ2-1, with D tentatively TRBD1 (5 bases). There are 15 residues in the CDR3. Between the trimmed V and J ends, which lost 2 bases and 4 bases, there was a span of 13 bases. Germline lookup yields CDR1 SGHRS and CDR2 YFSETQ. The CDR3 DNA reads TGCGCCAGCAGCTTAGAGTACACAGGATACAATGAGCAGTTCTTC. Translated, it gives CASSLEYTGYNEQFF.

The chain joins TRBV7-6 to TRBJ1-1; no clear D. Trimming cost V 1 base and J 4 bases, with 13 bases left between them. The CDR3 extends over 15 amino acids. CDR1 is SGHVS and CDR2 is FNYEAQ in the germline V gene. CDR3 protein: CASSLVSGRATEAFF. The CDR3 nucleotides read TGTGCCAGCAGCTTAGTTAGTGGGAGGGCCACTGAAGCTTTCTTT.

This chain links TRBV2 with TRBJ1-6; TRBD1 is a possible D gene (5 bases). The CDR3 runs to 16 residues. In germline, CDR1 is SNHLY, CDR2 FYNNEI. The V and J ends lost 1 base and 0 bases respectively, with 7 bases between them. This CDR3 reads CASSEDRSSYNSPLHF. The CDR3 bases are TGTGCCAGCAGTGAAGACAGGAGCTCCTATAATTCACCCCTCCACTTT.

The CDR3 DNA reads TGCGCCAGCAGCCCCCCGCAGGGGGCGCGAGGAAACACCATATATTTT. Protein: CASSPPQGARGNTIYF. The rearrangement uses TRBV5-1 and TRBJ1-3; the match to TRBD1 covers 8 bases. The CDR3 is 16 residues long. The trim removed 4 bases at V and 4 bases at J, leaving 10 bases unmatched. The V gene's germline CDR1 is SGHRS and CDR2 YFSETQ. The full variable domain, its missing parts supplied by reference TRBV5-1 and TRBJ1-3, is KAGVTQTPRYLIKTRGQQVTLSCSPISGHRSVSWYQQTPGQGLQFLFEYFSETQRNKGNFPGRFSGRQFSNSRSEMNVSTLELGDSALYLCASSPPQGARGNTIYFGEGSWLTVV.

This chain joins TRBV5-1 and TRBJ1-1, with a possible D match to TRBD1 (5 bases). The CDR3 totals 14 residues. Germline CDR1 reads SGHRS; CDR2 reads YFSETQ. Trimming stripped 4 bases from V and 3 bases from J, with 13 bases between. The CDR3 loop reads CASSPWGDDTEAFF. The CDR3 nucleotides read TGCGCCAGCAGCCCCTGGGGGGATGACACTGAAGCTTTCTTT.

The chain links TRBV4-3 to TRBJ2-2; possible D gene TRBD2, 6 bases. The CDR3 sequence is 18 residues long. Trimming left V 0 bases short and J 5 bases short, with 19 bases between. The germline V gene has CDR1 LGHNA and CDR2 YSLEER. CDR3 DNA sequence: TGCGCCAGCAGCCAAGATCGGTTGCGGGGAGGTAGGACCGGGGAGCTGTTTTTT. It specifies CASSQDRLRGGRTGELFF.

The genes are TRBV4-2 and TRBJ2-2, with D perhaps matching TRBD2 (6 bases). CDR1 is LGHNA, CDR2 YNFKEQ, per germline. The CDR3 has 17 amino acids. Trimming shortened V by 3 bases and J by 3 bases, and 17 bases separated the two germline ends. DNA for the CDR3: TGTGCCAGCAGCCATTATCCGGGTGGCGGGGACACCGGGGAGCTGTTTTTT. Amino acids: CASSHYPGGGDTGELFF.

The CDR3, as DNA: TGTGCCAGCTCACCGTCGGGGGCGAGCTCTGGAAACACCATATATTTT. Translation: CASSPSGASSGNTIYF. The rearrangement links TRBV18 to TRBJ1-3, with TRBD1 as a possible D gene (6 bases). The CDR3 length is 16 residues. The germline CDR1 and CDR2 sequences are KGHSH and LQKENI. V lost 3 bases and J lost 0, with 12 bases in between.

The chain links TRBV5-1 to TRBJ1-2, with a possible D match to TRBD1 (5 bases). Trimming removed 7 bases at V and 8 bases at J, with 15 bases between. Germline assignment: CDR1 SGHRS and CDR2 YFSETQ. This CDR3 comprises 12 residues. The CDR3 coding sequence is TGCGCCAGCGATGACGGACACGGGGGCTACACCTTC. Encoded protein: CASDDGHGGYTF.

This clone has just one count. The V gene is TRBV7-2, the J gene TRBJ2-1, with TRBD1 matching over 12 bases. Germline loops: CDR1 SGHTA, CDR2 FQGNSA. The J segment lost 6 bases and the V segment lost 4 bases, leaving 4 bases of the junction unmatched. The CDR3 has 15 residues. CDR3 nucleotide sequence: TGTGCCAGCAGCTCCCGGGACAGGGGGCGCAATGAGCAGTTCTTC. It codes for CASSSRDRGRNEQFF.

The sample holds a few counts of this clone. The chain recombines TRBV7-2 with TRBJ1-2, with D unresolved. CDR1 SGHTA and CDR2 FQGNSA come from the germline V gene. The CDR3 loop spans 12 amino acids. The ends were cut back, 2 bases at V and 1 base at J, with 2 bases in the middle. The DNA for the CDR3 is TGTGCCAGCAGCTTAATTAACTATGGCTACACCTTC. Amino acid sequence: CASSLINYGYTF.

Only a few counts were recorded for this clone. The CDR3 DNA reads as TGTGCCAGCAGCTTCAGGGCGAGACAGCCCCAGCATTTT. It encodes CASSFRARQPQHF. The gene calls are TRBV7-2 and TRBJ1-5; D is possibly TRBD1 (5 bases). The ends were cut back, 3 bases at V and 7 bases at J, with 10 bases in the middle. The CDR3 consists of 13 residues. Germline CDR1 and CDR2: SGHTA and FQGNSA.

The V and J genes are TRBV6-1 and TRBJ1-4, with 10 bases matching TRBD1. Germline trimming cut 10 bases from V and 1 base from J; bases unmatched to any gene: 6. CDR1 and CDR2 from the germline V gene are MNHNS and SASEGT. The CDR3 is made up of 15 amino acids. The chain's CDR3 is CATLDRGLTNEKLFF. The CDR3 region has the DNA TGTGCCACCCTAGACAGGGGGCTAACTAATGAAAAACTGTTTTTT.